One and the same sample provided the 24 T cell receptor beta chains below, sequenced in a study of neurological immune-mediated disorders. TCRdb ran MiXCR on the 5' RACE reads and lists one entry per CDR3 protein. The data contain 55,000 to 70,000 distinct CDR3 sequences, about 4% of them seen just once; the ten biggest clones take up 1.3%. Source material: PBMCs. These receptor sequences come from a man younger than 45 with multiple sclerosis.

This clonotype was observed many times. V and J are TRBV5-5 and TRBJ2-5; 8 bases fit TRBD1. Germline loops: CDR1 SGHKS, CDR2 YYEKEE (reference sequence). Trimming at V came to 4 bases and at J to 2 bases, leaving 13 bases not matched to a gene. The CDR3 runs to 17 residues. CDR3 sequence (DNA): TGTGCCAGCAGCGGGGGTGGACAGGGCTTTCTTCAAGAGACCCAGTACTTC. Translated, it gives CASSGGGQGFLQETQYF.

This clonotype was seen ten or more times. The chain is built from TRBV6-5 and TRBJ2-1; a weak D match, TRBD1 (5 bases). The CDR3 loop spans 12 amino acids. Between the trimmed V and J ends, which lost 4 bases and 8 bases, there was a span of 9 bases. Germline CDR1 MNHEY, CDR2 SVGAGI. For the CDR3, the DNA is TGTGCCAGCAGTTTTAGGGGCGATGAGCAGTTCTTC. This translates into CASSFRGDEQFF.

The table lists this clonotype with many counts. The chain links TRBV29-1 to TRBJ2-6; D remains ambiguous. The CDR3 consists of 14 residues. The germline V gene encodes CDR1 SQVTM and CDR2 ANQGSEA. Trimming took off 1 base at V and 2 bases at J, with 6 bases between the two ends. The CDR3 nucleotides read TGCAGCGTTGAAGGTGGGGCTGGGGCCAACGTCCTGACTTTC. This sequence encodes CSVEGGAGANVLTF.

This clonotype was detected many times. The chain combines TRBV5-1 with TRBJ2-5; tentatively, D is TRBD2 (6 bases). Looked up from germline, CDR1 is SGHRS and CDR2 is YFSETQ. The CDR3 spans 15 residues. With 6 bases removed from V and 5 bases from J, the gap between germline ends came to 20 bases. This CDR3 reads CASTGKAGLGETQYF. In nucleotides, the CDR3 is TGCGCCAGCACCGGGAAGGCGGGGCTGGGGGAGACCCAGTACTTC.

This clonotype showed up many times. The V and J genes are TRBV20-1 and TRBJ1-6; 7 positions match TRBD1. The CDR3 totals 18 residues. Germline V lookup: CDR1 DFQATT, CDR2 SNEGSKA (reference sequence). V shed 1 base, J shed 7 bases, and the junction held 16 bases outside the gene matches. The CDR3 loop is CSARVVGGVGGWNSPLHF. CDR3 coding DNA: TGCAGTGCTAGAGTTGTAGGGGGCGTGGGGGGATGGAATTCACCCCTCCACTTT.

This clonotype has a count of ten or more. The chain is built from TRBV7-9 and TRBJ1-1; TRBD1 might be the D (5 bases). With 4 bases removed from V and 4 bases from J, the gap between germline ends came to 13 bases. The CDR3 has 14 amino acids. Looked up from germline, CDR1 is SEHNR and CDR2 is FQNEAQ (reference sequence). This chain's CDR3 is CASSSMGGTTEAFF. CDR3 nucleotides: TGTGCCAGCAGCTCTATGGGGGGGACCACTGAAGCTTTCTTT.

The chain links TRBV3-1 to TRBJ1-2; D uncertain. The CDR3 runs 18 residues. V was pared by 0 bases and J by 3 bases, with 20 bases between. The germline gives CDR1 LGHDT, CDR2 YNNKEL (reference sequence). CDR3 sequence: CASSQDLIRGKFDYGYTF. The CDR3 nucleotides are TGTGCCAGCAGCCAAGATCTGATTAGAGGGAAGTTTGACTATGGCTACACCTTC.

This clonotype was counted ten times or more. The chain has TRBV4-3 and TRBJ2-2; D uncertain. Germline V lookup: CDR1 LGHNA, CDR2 YSLEER. CDR3 length: 18 residues. Trimming shortened V by 0 bases and J by 4 bases, and 18 bases separated the two germline ends. The CDR3 here is CASSQDPPNFDATGELFF. CDR3 nucleotide sequence: TGCGCCAGCAGCCAAGACCCCCCGAACTTCGACGCCACCGGGGAGCTGTTTTTT.

The chain recombines TRBV19 with TRBJ2-3, with 7 bases fitting TRBD1. The CDR3 length is 14 residues. Germline CDR1 and CDR2: LNHDA and SQIVND (reference sequence). V was clipped by 9 bases and J by 5 bases; unmatched bases: 11. The DNA of the CDR3 is TGTGCCAGCCAACCTAACTACAGGGGAGATACGCAGTATTTT. This encodes CASQPNYRGDTQYF.

This clonotype was seen ten or more times. This chain joins TRBV29-1 and TRBJ2-4; maybe TRBD2 (6 bases). The CDR3 contains 12 residues. Germline lookup yields CDR1 SQVTM and CDR2 ANQGSEA. Deletions cut 3 bases from V and 8 bases from J, with 11 bases between. The CDR3: CSVERGGDIQYF. In DNA, the CDR3 is TGCAGCGTTGAGCGGGGAGGCGACATTCAGTACTTC.

This clonotype was detected many times. The V call is TRBV20-1, the J call TRBJ2-3; D possibly matches TRBD1 or TRBD2 (5 bases each). The V end lost 2 bases, the J end lost 2 bases, and 17 bases lay between the germline ends. Germline V gene sequence: CDR1 DFQATT, CDR2 SNEGSKA (reference sequence). There are 16 residues in the CDR3. CDR3 residues: CSARPFRDGYTDTQYF. CDR3 DNA sequence: TGCAGTGCTAGACCCTTCCGGGACGGCTACACAGATACGCAGTATTTT.

This clonotype has at least ten counts. V and J are TRBV18 and TRBJ1-2; 9 bases are shared with TRBD1. The J segment lost 8 bases and the V segment lost 2 bases, leaving 3 bases of the junction unmatched. This CDR3 spans 13 amino acids. Germline CDR1 and CDR2: KGHSH and LQKENI. The CDR3 region is CASSPGTGYGYTF. CDR3 bases: TGTGCCAGCTCACCAGGGACAGGGTACGGCTACACCTTC.

This clonotype was recorded many times. This rearrangement joins TRBV5-5 to TRBJ2-6, with D unclear. Per germline, CDR1 SGHKS and CDR2 YYEKEE (reference sequence). CDR3 length: 16 residues. V lost 4 bases to trimming and J lost 0 bases, with 11 bases between them. Here the CDR3 DNA reads TGTGCCAGCAGCCTGACACCAAACTCTGGGGCCAACGTCCTGACTTTC. Protein product: CASSLTPNSGANVLTF. Using reference TRBV5-5 and TRBJ2-6 for the parts outside the CDR3, the full variable domain is DAGVTQSPTHLIKTRGQQVTLRCSPISGHKSVSWYQQVLGQGPQFIFQYYEKEERGRGNFPDRFSARQFPNYSSELNVNALLLGDSALYLCASSLTPNSGANVLTFGAGSRLTVL.

This clonotype showed up many times. The genes are TRBV5-1 and TRBJ2-1; 11 nucleotides agree with TRBD2. Trimming took 4 bases from V and 7 from J; bases not matched to a gene: 10. The CDR3 sequence is 16 residues long. Germline V gives CDR1 SGHRS, CDR2 YFSETQ. DNA for the CDR3: TGCGCCAGCAGCATCTTAGCGGGGGGGCCGGGGAATGAGCAGTTCTTC. It is translated as CASSILAGGPGNEQFF.

This clonotype appeared many times. J is TRBJ1-2 and V is TRBV6-1; no clear D. V was trimmed by 5 bases and J by 3 bases, leaving 4 bases between them. In germline, CDR1 is MNHNS, CDR2 SASEGT. This CDR3 comprises 11 residues. Here the CDR3 DNA reads TGTGCCAGCAGTTGGGACTATGGCTACACCTTC. It translates to CASSWDYGYTF.

This clonotype was seen repeatedly, ten times or more. The chain links TRBV5-1 to TRBJ2-5, with 8 bases matching TRBD1. Trimming cost V 0 bases and J 5 bases; bases outside gene matches: 6. CDR3 length: 15 residues. Germline V gene lookup returns CDR1 SGHRS and CDR2 YFSETQ. This chain's CDR3 is CASSLAQGAGETQYF. For the CDR3, the DNA is TGCGCCAGCAGCTTGGCGCAGGGGGCGGGGGAGACCCAGTACTTC.

This clonotype was recorded at least ten times. The chain is built from TRBV6-2 or TRBV6-3 and TRBJ2-3, with D possibly matching TRBD1 (5 bases). V was clipped by 8 bases and J by 2 bases, with 11 bases between them. In germline, CDR1 is MNHEY, CDR2 SVGEGT. This CDR3 is 13 amino acids long. Here the CDR3 DNA reads TGTGCCAGCCACATAGGGGCCACAGATACGCAGTATTTT. Translating gives CASHIGATDTQYF.

This clonotype was detected many times. The chain combines TRBV5-1 with TRBJ2-2, with 8 bases matching TRBD1. After removal of 1 base from V and 4 bases from J, the junction contained 6 bases not matched to a gene. CDR1 is SGHRS and CDR2 is YFSETQ in the germline V gene. This CDR3 region has 16 residues. The CDR3 bases are TGCGCCAGCAGCTTGTCCGGACAGGGAGGCACCGGGGAGCTGTTTTTT. It translates to CASSLSGQGGTGELFF.

The table lists this clonotype with many counts. The rearrangement joins TRBV5-1 to TRBJ1-4, with a tentative D call TRBD1 (5 bases). The germline CDR1 and CDR2 sequences are SGHRS and YFSETQ. Between the trimmed V and J ends, which lost 5 bases and 0 bases, there was a span of 20 bases. There are 18 residues in the CDR3. The CDR3 region is CASSRAGTGQATNEKLFF. Written as DNA, the CDR3 is TGCGCCAGCAGTAGGGCGGGTACAGGCCAAGCAACTAATGAAAAACTGTTTTTT.

The chain carries TRBV7-3 and TRBJ2-1; 10 nucleotides agree with TRBD1. Germline lookup yields CDR1 SGHTA and CDR2 FQGTGA. CDR3 size: 17 residues. V shed 2 bases, J shed 0 bases, and the junction held 4 bases outside the gene matches. The DNA for the CDR3 is TGTGCCAGCAGCTTAGACAGGGGGCGAAGCTCCTACAATGAGCAGTTCTTC. As protein: CASSLDRGRSSYNEQFF.

This clonotype was seen at least ten times. The chain links TRBV20-1 to TRBJ2-5, with a possible D match to TRBD2 (6 bases). The CDR3 sequence is 14 residues long. Germline loops: CDR1 DFQATT, CDR2 SNEGSKA (reference sequence). V dropped 3 bases and J dropped 1 base, with 12 bases sitting between them. CDR3 protein: CSASRPGAQETQYF. The CDR3 DNA sequence: TGCAGTGCTAGTCGGCCGGGAGCCCAAGAGACCCAGTACTTC.

This clonotype was detected only a few times. A much bigger clone sits one base away, suggesting this may be a read error. J is TRBJ1-5 and V is TRBV11-2; D ambiguous. CDR3 length equals 15 residues. Germline CDR1 is SGHAT and CDR2 is FQNNGV. The CDR3 sequence: CVSSPEGYSNQPQHF. DNA for the CDR3: TGTGTCAGCAGCCCTGAAGGATATAGCAATCAGCCCCAGCATTTT.

This clonotype occurred many times. V gene TRBV7-9 combines with J gene TRBJ1-4; no firm D call. Germline V gene data show CDR1 as SEHNR and CDR2 as FQNEAQ (reference sequence). This CDR3 has 14 residues. V lost 0 bases and J lost 4, with 6 bases in between. The CDR3 bases are TGTGCCAGCAGCTTAGCGCGCAGTAATGAAAAACTGTTTTTT. It specifies CASSLARSNEKLFF.

With regard to this clonotype: This may come from a read error, since a much larger clone is one base off. This chain connects TRBV5-5 to TRBJ2-7; TRBD1 or TRBD2 may be the D gene (5 bases each). The germline V and J ends were trimmed by 4 bases and 4 bases, with 18 bases remaining between them. The CDR3 length is 15 residues. Germline-derived CDR1 and CDR2 are SGHKS and YYEKEE (reference sequence). In DNA form, the CDR3 reads TGTGCCAGCAGCGCGGCTCCGGGAAAGGGGTACGAGCAGTACTTC. This translates into CASSAAPGKGYEQYF.